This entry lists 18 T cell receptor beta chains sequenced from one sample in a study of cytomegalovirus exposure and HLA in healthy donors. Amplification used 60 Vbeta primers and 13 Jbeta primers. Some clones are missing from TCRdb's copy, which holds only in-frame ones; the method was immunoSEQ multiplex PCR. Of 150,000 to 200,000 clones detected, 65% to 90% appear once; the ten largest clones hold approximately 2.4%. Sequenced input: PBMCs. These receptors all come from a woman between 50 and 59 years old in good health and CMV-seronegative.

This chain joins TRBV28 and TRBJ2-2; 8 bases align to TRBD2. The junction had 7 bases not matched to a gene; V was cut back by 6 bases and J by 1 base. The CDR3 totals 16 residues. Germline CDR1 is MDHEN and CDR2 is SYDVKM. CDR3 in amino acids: CASRSWAGGNTGELFF. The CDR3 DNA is TGTGCCAGCAGATCTTGGGCGGGAGGGAACACCGGGGAGCTGTTTTTT. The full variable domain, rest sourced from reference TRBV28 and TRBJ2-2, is DVKVTQSSRYLVKRTGEKVFLECVQDMDHENMFWYRQDPGLGLRLIYFSYDVKMKEKGDIPEGYSVSREKKERFSLILESASTNQTSMYLCASRSWAGGNTGELFFGEGSRLTVL.

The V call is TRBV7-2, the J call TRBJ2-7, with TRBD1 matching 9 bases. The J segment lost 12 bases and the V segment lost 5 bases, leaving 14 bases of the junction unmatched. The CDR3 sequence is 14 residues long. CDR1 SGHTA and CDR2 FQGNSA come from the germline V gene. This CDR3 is CASSPDRGSRSLYF. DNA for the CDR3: TGTGCCAGCAGCCCCGACAGGGGGTCTCGTTCATTGTACTTC.

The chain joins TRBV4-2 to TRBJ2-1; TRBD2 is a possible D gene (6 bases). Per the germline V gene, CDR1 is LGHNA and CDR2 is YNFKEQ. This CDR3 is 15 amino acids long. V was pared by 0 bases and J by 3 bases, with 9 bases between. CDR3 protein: CASSQEASVYNEQFF. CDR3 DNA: TGTGCCAGCAGCCAAGAGGCTAGCGTCTACAATGAGCAGTTCTTC.

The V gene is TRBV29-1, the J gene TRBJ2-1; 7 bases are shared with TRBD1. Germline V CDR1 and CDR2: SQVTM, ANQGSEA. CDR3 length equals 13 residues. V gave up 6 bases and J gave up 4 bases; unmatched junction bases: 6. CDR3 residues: CSVWDRMYNEQFF. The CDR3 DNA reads TGCAGCGTATGGGACAGAATGTACAATGAGCAGTTCTTC.

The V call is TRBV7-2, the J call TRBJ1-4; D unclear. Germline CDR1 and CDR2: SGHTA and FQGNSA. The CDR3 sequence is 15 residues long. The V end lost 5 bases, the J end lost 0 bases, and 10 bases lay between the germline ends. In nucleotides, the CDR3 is TGTGCCAGCAGCGCATACAGATCAACTAATGAAAAACTGTTTTTT. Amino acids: CASSAYRSTNEKLFF.

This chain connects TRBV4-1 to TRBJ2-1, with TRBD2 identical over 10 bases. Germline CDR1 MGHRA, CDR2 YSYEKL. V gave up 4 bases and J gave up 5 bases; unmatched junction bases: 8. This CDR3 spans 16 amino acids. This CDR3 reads CASSRTRTSGNNEQFF. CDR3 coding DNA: TGCGCCAGCAGCCGTACCAGGACTAGCGGAAACAATGAGCAGTTCTTC.

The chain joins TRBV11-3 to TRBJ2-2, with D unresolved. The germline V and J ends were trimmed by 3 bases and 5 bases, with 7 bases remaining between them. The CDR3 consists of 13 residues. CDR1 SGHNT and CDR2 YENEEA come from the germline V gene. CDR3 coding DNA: TGTGCCAGCAGCTTCCCAGGAACCGGGGAGCTGTTTTTT. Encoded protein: CASSFPGTGELFF.

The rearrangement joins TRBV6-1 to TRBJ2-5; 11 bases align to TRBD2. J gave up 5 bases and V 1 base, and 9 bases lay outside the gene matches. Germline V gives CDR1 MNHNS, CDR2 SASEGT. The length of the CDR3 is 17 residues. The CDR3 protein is CASSEGFSGRALETQYF. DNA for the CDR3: TGTGCCAGCAGTGAAGGATTTAGCGGGAGGGCCCTGGAGACCCAGTACTTC.

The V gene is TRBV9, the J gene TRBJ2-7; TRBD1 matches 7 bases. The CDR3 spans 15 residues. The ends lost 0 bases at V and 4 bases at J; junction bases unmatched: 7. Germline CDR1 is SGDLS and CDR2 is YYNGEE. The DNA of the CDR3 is TGTGCCAGCAGCGTAGTACCGGGACAGATTTACGAGCAGTACTTC. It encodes CASSVVPGQIYEQYF.

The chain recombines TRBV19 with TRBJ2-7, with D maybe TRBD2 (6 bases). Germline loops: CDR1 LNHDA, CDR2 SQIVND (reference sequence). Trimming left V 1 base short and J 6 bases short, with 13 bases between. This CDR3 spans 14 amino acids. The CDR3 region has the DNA TGTGCCAGTAGTATAGGCGGGACCTCTCGCGAGCAGTACTTC. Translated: CASSIGGTSREQYF.

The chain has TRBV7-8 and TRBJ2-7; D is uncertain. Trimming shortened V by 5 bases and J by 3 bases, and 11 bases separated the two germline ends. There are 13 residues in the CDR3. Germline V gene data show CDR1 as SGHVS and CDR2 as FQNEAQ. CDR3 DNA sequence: TGTGCCAGCAGCGTCAGTTTCAGCTACGAGCAGTACTTC. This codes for CASSVSFSYEQYF.

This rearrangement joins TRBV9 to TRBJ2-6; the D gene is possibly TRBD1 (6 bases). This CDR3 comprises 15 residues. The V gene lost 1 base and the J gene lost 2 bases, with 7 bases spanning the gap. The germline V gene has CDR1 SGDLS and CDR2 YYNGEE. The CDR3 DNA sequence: TGTGCCAGCAGCGTAAGGGGGACTGGGGCCAACGTCCTGACTTTC. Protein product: CASSVRGTGANVLTF.

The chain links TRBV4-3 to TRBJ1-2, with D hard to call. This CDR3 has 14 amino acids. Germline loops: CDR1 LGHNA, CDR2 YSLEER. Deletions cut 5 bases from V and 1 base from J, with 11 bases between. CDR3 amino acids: CASSRGEVNYGYTF. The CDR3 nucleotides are TGCGCCAGCAGCAGAGGAGAGGTTAACTATGGCTACACCTTC.

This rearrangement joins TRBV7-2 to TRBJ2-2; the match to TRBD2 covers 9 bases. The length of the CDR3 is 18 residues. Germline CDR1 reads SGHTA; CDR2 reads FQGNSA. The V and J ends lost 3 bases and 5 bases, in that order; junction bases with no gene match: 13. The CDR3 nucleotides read TGTGCCAGCAGCTTTCAACCGCAAGCGGGAGGTGGTACCGGGGAGCTGTTTTTT. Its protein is CASSFQPQAGGGTGELFF.

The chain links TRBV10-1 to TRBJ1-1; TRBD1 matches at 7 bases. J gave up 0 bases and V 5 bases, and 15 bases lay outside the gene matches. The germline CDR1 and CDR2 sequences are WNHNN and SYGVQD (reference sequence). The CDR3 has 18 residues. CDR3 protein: CASSKERGTACMNTEAFF. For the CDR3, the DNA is TGCGCCAGCAGTAAGGAGCGTGGGACAGCCTGCATGAACACTGAAGCTTTCTTT.

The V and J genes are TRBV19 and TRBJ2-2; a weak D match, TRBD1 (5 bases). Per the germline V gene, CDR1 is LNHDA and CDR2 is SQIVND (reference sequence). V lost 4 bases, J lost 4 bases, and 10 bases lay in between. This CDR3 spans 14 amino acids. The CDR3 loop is CASSTDSFTGELFF. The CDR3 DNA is TGTGCCAGTAGTACCGACAGTTTCACCGGGGAGCTGTTTTTT.

CDR3 loop: CASSPPGLAGGLSTDEQFF. CDR3 DNA sequence: TGTGCCAGCTCACCACCGGGTCTAGCGGGAGGTTTAAGTACCGATGAGCAGTTCTTC. The chain couples TRBV18 to TRBJ2-1, with 11 bases identical to TRBD2. J lost 8 bases, V lost 0 bases, and 15 bases had no gene match. This CDR3 is built from 19 residues. The germline V gene encodes CDR1 KGHSH and CDR2 LQKENI. Full variable domain (missing parts from reference TRBV18 and TRBJ2-1): NAGVMQNPRHLVRRRGQEARLRCSPMKGHSHVYWYRQLPEEGLKFMVYLQKENIIDESGMPKERFSAEFPKEGPSILRIQQVVRGDSAAYFCASSPPGLAGGLSTDEQFFGPGTRLTVL.

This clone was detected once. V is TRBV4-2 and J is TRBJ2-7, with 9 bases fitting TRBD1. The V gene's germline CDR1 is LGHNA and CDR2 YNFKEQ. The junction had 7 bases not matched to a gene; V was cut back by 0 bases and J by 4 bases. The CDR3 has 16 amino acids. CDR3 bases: TGTGCCAGCAGCCAAGATGGTCGGGACAGGGAGTACGAGCAGTACTTC. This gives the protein CASSQDGRDREYEQYF.